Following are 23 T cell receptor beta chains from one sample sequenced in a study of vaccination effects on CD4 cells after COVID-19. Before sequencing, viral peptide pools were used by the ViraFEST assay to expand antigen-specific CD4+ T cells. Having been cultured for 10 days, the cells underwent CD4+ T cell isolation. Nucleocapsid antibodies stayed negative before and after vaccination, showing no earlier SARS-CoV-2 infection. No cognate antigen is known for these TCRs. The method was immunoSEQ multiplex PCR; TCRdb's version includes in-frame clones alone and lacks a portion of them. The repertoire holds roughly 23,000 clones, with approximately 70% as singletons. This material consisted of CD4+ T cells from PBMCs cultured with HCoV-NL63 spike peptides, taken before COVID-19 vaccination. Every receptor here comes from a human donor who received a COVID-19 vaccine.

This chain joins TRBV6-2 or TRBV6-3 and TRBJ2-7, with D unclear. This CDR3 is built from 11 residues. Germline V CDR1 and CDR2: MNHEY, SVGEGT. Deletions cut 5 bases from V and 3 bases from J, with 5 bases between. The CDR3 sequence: CASSPYYEQYF. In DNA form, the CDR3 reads TGTGCCAGCAGTCCCTACTACGAGCAGTACTTC.

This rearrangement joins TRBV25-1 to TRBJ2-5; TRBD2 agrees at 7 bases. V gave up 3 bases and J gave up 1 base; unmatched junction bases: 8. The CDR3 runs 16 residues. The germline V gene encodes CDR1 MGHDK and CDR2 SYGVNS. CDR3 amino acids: CASSDGLLATQETQYF. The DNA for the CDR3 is TGTGCCAGCAGTGACGGACTACTAGCGACCCAAGAGACCCAGTACTTC.

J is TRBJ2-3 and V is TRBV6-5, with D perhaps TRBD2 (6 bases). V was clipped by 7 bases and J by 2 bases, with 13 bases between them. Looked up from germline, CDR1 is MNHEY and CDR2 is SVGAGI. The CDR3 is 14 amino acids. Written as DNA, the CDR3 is TGTGCCAGCAAGACGGGACTTTTCACAGATACGCAGTATTTT. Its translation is CASKTGLFTDTQYF.

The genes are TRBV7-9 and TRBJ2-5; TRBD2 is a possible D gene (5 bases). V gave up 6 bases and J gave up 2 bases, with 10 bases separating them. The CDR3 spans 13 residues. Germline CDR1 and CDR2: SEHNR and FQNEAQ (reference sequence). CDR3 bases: TGTGCCAGCAGGAGAGGAGGACAAGAGACCCAGTACTTC. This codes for CASRRGGQETQYF. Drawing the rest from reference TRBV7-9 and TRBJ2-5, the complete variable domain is DTGVSQNPRHKITKRGQNVTFRCDPISEHNRLYWYRQTLGQGPEFLTYFQNEAQLEKSRLLSDRFSAERPKGSFSTLEIQRTEQGDSAMYLCASRRGGQETQYFGPGTRLLVL.

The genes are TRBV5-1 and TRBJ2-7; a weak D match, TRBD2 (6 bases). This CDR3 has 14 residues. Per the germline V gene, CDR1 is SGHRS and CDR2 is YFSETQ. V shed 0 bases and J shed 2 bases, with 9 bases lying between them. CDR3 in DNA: TGCGCCAGCAGCTTGGGGGACTCTCCCTACGAGCAGTACTTC. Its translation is CASSLGDSPYEQYF.

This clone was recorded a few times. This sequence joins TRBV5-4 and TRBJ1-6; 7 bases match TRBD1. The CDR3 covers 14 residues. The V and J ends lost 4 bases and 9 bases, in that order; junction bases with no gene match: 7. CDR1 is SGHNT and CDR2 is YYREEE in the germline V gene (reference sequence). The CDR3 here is CASSLDRDRSPLHF. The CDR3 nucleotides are TGTGCCAGCAGCCTAGACAGGGACCGTTCACCCCTCCACTTT.

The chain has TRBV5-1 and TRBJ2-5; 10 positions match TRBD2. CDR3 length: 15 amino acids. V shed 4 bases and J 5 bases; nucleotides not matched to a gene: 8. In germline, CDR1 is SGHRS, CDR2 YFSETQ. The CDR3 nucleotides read TGCGCCAGCAGCCCTTCAGCGGGGGGGCCCGAGACCCAGTACTTC. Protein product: CASSPSAGGPETQYF.

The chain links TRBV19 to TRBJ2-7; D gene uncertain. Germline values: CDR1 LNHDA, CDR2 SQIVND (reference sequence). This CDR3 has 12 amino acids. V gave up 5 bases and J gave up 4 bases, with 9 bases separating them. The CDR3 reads CASSPDLYEQYF. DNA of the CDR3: TGTGCCAGTAGTCCTGATCTGTACGAGCAGTACTTC.

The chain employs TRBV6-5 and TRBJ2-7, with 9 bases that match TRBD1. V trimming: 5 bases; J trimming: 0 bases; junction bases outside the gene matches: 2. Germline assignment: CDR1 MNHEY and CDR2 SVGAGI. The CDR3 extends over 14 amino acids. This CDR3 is CASSRQGGSYEQYF. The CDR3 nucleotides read TGTGCCAGCAGTAGACAGGGGGGCTCCTACGAGCAGTACTTC.

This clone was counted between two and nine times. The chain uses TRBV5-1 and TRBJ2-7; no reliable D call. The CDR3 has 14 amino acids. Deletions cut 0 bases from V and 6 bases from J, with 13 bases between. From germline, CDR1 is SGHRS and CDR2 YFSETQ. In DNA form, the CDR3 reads TGCGCCAGCAGCTTGGCGGTAGCCTCTCGCGAGCAGTACTTC. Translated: CASSLAVASREQYF.

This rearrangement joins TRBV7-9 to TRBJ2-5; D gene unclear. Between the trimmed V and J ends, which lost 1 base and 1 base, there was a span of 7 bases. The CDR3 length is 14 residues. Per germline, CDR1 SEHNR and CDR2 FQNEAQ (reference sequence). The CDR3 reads CASSLGELQETQYF. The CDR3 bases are TGTGCCAGCAGCTTAGGGGAACTCCAAGAGACCCAGTACTTC.

CDR3 nucleotide sequence: TGTGCCAGCAGTGAAACGGGACTCTATGGCTACACCTTC. This gives the protein CASSETGLYGYTF. The chain has TRBV6-4 and TRBJ1-2; D is possibly TRBD1 (5 bases). This CDR3 is 13 amino acids long. V was trimmed by 3 bases and J by 4 bases, leaving 9 bases between them. CDR1 and CDR2 (germline): MRHNA, SNTAGT.

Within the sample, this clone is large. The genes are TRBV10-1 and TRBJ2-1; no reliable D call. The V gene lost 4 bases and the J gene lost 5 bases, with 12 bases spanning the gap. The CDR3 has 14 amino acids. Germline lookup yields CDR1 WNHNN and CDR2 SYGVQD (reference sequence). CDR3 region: CASSGLWANNEQFF. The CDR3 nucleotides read TGCGCCAGCAGTGGGCTGTGGGCCAACAATGAGCAGTTCTTC.

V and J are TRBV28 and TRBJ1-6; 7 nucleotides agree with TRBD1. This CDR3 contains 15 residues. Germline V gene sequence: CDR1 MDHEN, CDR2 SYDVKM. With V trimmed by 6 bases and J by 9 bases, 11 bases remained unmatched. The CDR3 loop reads CASSPPTGSRSPLHF. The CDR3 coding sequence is TGTGCCAGCAGCCCTCCGACAGGGTCGCGTTCACCCCTCCACTTT. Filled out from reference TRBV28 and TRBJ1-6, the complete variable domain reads DVKVTQSSRYLVKRTGEKVFLECVQDMDHENMFWYRQDPGLGLRLIYFSYDVKMKEKGDIPEGYSVSREKKERFSLILESASTNQTSMYLCASSPPTGSRSPLHFGNGTRLTVT.

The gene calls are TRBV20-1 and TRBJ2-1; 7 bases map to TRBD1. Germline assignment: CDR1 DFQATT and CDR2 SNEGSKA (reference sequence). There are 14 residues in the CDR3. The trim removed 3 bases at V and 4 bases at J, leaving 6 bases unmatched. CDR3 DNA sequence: TGCAGTGCTAGTAGGGGGCCACAGTACAATGAGCAGTTCTTC. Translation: CSASRGPQYNEQFF.

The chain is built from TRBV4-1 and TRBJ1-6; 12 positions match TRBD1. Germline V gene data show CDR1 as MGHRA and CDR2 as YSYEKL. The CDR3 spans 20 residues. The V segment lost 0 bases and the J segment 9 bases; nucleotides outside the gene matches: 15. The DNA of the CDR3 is TGCGCCAGCAGCCAAGATGGGAGGGGACAGGGGGCGGTTATGAGTTCACCCCTCCACTTT. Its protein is CASSQDGRGQGAVMSSPLHF.

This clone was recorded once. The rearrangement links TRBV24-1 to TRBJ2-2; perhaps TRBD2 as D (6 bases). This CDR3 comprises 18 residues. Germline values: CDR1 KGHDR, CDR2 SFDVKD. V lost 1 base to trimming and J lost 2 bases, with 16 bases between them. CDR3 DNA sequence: TGTGCCACCAGTGATTTTCGTGGGAGGCCCGATAACACCGGGGAGCTGTTTTTT. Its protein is CATSDFRGRPDNTGELFF.

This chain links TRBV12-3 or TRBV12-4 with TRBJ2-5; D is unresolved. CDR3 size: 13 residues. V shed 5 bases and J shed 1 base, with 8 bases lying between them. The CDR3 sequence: CASSQSIQETQYF. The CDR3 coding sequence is TGTGCCAGCAGTCAGAGTATCCAAGAGACCCAGTACTTC.

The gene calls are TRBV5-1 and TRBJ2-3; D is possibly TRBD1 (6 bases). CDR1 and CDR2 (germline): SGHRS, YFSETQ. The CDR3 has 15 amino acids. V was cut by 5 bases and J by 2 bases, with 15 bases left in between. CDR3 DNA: TGCGCCAGCAGTAATTGGGGGCCCGACACAGATACGCAGTATTTT. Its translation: CASSNWGPDTDTQYF. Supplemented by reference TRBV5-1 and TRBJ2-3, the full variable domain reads KAGVTQTPRYLIKTRGQQVTLSCSPISGHRSVSWYQQTPGQGLQFLFEYFSETQRNKGNFPGRFSGRQFSNSRSEMNVSTLELGDSALYLCASSNWGPDTDTQYFGPGTRLTVL.

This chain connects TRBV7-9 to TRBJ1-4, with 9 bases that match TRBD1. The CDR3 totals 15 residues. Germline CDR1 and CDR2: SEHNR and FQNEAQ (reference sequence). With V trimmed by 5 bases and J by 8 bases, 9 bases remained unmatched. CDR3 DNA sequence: TGTGCCAGCAGCCAACCGGGACAGGGATACGAAAAACTGTTTTTT. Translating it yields CASSQPGQGYEKLFF.

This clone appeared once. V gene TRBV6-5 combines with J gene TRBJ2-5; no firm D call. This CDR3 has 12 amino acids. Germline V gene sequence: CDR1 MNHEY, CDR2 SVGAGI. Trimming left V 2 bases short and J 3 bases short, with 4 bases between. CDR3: CASSYTEETQYF. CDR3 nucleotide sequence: TGTGCCAGCAGTTACACCGAAGAGACCCAGTACTTC.

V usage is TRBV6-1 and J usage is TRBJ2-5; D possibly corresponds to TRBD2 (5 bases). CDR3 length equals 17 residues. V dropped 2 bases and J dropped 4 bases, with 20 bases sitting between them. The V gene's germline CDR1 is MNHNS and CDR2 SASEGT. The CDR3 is CASSEMYDWTDIETQYF. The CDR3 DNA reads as TGTGCCAGCAGTGAAATGTATGATTGGACTGACATAGAGACCCAGTACTTC.

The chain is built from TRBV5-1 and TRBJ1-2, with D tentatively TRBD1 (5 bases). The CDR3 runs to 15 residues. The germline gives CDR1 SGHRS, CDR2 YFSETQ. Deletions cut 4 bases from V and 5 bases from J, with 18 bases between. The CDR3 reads CASSVSGTPSYGYTF. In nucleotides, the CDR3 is TGCGCCAGCAGCGTCTCCGGGACTCCTTCATATGGCTACACCTTC. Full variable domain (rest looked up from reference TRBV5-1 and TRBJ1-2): KAGVTQTPRYLIKTRGQQVTLSCSPISGHRSVSWYQQTPGQGLQFLFEYFSETQRNKGNFPGRFSGRQFSNSRSEMNVSTLELGDSALYLCASSVSGTPSYGYTFGSGTRLTVV.